The sequence of this T cell receptor beta chain was determined in a study of T cell repertoires in cytomegalovirus infection (dated by TCRdb to between 2017 and 2020). Regarding the complete study: Alongside well-studied HLA-B-restricted epitopes, the peptide stimulations were aimed at recently identified HLA-C-restricted CMV epitopes, whose presentation resists viral immunomodulation. The HLA type of each donor mattered for the analysis, because public TCR beta signatures pointed to carriage of CMV infection along with the matching HLA type.

This clonotype showed up just a few times. Its antigen is currently not known. Qualities for individual bases were not recorded, and no much larger clone is one base off. The trim is 5 bases for V and 5 bases for J, with a gap of 7 bases between the germline ends. The germline V gene (reference sequence) supplies CDR1 DFQATT and CDR2 SNEGSKA. The CDR3 sequence holds 11 residues, the cysteine and phenylalanine included. The sequence is cut down to CDR3 DNA, 33 bases in frame from base 1. The investigation overall reported the following: In the ex vivo response, HLA-C-restricted CMV-specific TCR beta clonotypes were dominant, and in two of eight donors the single most frequent clonotype came from this HLA-C-restricted group. Cumulative frequency of public TCR beta family members discriminated carriers of CMV infection plus the relevant HLA type in this cohort and an independent 352-donor cohort.

Sequenced on an Illumina HiSeq 1500. TCRdb reanalyzed the raw reads on its own, using fastp at Q25 for trimming and MiXCR for clone calling, and kept in-frame beta chains. Every entry covers one CDR3 protein and lists the most common genes and DNA from its rows. Within this sample are around 540,000 distinct CDR3 sequences, with 30% to 40% of them counted one time only. The ten largest clones capture 15% to 20% of the sample. Sample treatment or condition, as interpreted from the label and publication: in vitro stimulation with specific CMV peptide epitopes to enrich CMV-specific T cells. Sequencing was performed on cultured PBMCs, taken from culture after CMV antigen stimulation. The TCR originated in a human donor in good health (CMV status not recorded). Some clones in this sample may be carry-over from other donors' samples. Recombination joined TRBV20-1 with TRBJ2-1; there is no confident call for the D gene. The CDR3 region: CSADANNEQFF. The DNA is as follows: TGCAGTGCTGACGCAAACAATGAGCAGTTCTTC.